The T cell receptor (beta chain) described here comes from a study of Ad26.COV2.S vaccination and SARS-CoV-2 variants. V lost 4 bases and J 6 bases, leaving 12 bases between the germline ends. Germline V gene sequence: CDR1 SGDLS, CDR2 YYNGEE. The CDR3 has 13 residues. Treatment specified: 15 to 20 received Ad26.COV2.S at low or high dose, single or two shots; about 5 received placebo; per-sample allocation not given. Sampling happened 63 days after the first vaccine or placebo injection. Profiled with immunoSEQ multiplex PCR; TCRdb holds only in-frame clones, not every one. Here the sample spans 440,000 or so clones, around 91% being singletons. In its sample, this clone was seen a few times.

The chain has TRBV9 and TRBJ2-3; D is undetermined. Material: peripheral blood, obtained in a trial of Ad26.COV2.S vaccine versus placebo. The sequence was obtained from a person between 18 and 65 years old who received the Ad26.COV2.S COVID-19 vaccine or a placebo. The CDR3 sequence: CASSSARVDTQYF. CDR3 DNA: TGTGCCAGCAGCTCGGCCCGAGTGGATACGCAGTATTTT. The whole variable domain, filled in from reference TRBV9 and TRBJ2-3, reads DSGVTQTPKHLITATGQRVTLRCSPRSGDLSVYWYQQSLDQGLQFLIQYYNGEERAKGNILERFSAQQFPDLHSELNLSSLELGDSALYFCASSSARVDTQYFGPGTRLTVL.